Listed below are T cell receptor beta chains from one sample, sequenced in a study of T cell repertoires in cytomegalovirus infection. The antigens for these receptors are not known. Each CDR3 protein is one row after TCRdb ran MiXCR on the reads. The profile shows approximately 1,000,000 distinct CDR3 sequences, about 33% of them singletons. The source was cultured CD8+ T cells from PBMCs, collected from culture after CMV antigen stimulation. These receptors were collected from a human donor in good health (CMV status not recorded). Some clones in this sample may be carry-over from other donors' samples. CDR3s include the opening cysteine and the closing phenylalanine or tryptophan.

j_gene: TRBJ2-1
v_gene: TRBV7-6
CDR3aa: CASSLARVAGGFNEQFF

j_gene: TRBJ2-7
v_gene: TRBV11-2
CDR3aa: CASSLARGLYEQYF

j_gene: TRBJ1-3
v_gene: TRBV20-1
CDR3aa: CSARVRTGNPGNTIYF

j_gene: TRBJ2-6
v_gene: TRBV11-2
CDR3aa: CASSLGRLSGANVLTF

j_gene: TRBJ2-2
v_gene: TRBV28
CDR3aa: CASSWGTGMNTGELFF

j_gene: TRBJ1-2
v_gene: TRBV4-1
CDR3aa: CASSADTINYGYTF

j_gene: TRBJ2-5
v_gene: TRBV7-6
CDR3aa: CASSLAKRGTIQETQYF

j_gene: TRBJ2-5
v_gene: TRBV7-9
CDR3aa: CASCWGTDIGETQYF

j_gene: TRBJ1-1
v_gene: TRBV4-1
CDR3aa: CASSDRRGTEAFF

j_gene: TRBJ2-7
v_gene: TRBV7-4
CDR3aa: CASSPRQGRYEQYF

j_gene: TRBJ1-1
v_gene: TRBV7-9
CDR3aa: CASSLGTGRAFF

j_gene: TRBJ2-5
v_gene: TRBV6-5
CDR3aa: CASSAAETQYF

j_gene: TRBJ1-1
v_gene: TRBV5-4
CDR3aa: CASSDTLMEAFF

j_gene: TRBJ2-2
v_gene: TRBV7-3
CDR3aa: CASSFARTEPNTGELFF

j_gene: TRBJ2-3
v_gene: TRBV6-5
CDR3aa: CASSYSGLGSTDTQYF

j_gene: TRBJ2-7
v_gene: TRBV6-6
CDR3aa: CASSIRDRGAYEQYF

j_gene: TRBJ2-5
v_gene: TRBV20-1
CDR3aa: CSARPFETREPWGTQYF

j_gene: TRBJ1-6
v_gene: TRBV7-6
CDR3aa: CASNNPGTGLYNSPLHF

j_gene: TRBJ1-2
v_gene: TRBV6-5
CDR3aa: CASSYSRQEFIAF

j_gene: TRBJ2-5
v_gene: TRBV19
CDR3aa: CASSIDLLAGETQYF

j_gene: TRBJ1-4
v_gene: TRBV12-5
CDR3aa: CASGGTKEKLFF

j_gene: TRBJ1-2
v_gene: TRBV6-6
CDR3aa: CASSYGQRERGYTF

j_gene: TRBJ1-1
v_gene: TRBV29-1
CDR3aa: CSVPGWRGKGTEAFF

j_gene: TRBJ2-3
v_gene: TRBV15
CDR3aa: CATSRDSVVVGTSGTDTQYF

j_gene: TRBJ1-1
v_gene: TRBV27
CDR3aa: CASSLSPGVNTEAFF

j_gene: TRBJ2-3
v_gene: TRBV7-9
CDR3aa: CASSSRTDPDTQYF

j_gene: TRBJ2-1
v_gene: TRBV5-1
CDR3aa: CASSGVGTGVLNEQFF

j_gene: TRBJ1-1
v_gene: TRBV6-1
CDR3aa: CASSFRPSNEAFF

j_gene: TRBJ2-7
v_gene: TRBV4-2
CDR3aa: CASSQEGLAGAYEQYF

j_gene: TRBJ2-6
v_gene: TRBV5-8
CDR3aa: CASTPAASGANVLTF

j_gene: TRBJ2-1
v_gene: TRBV7-9
CDR3aa: CASSKLAGGPSYNEQFF